This T cell receptor beta chain was captured in a study of cytomegalovirus exposure and HLA in healthy donors. As regards this clone: The antigen is unknown.

The CDR3 consists of 12 residues. V was cut by 4 bases and J by 7 bases, with 10 bases left in between. Looked up from germline, CDR1 is MNHEY and CDR2 is SVGAGI. Study-level findings and limits: The tendency of first-cohort TCR clusters to co-occur in the 100 to 150 validation repertoires was identified by a subsequent analysis. A few chains linked to CMV were shown in vitro to be specific for CMV antigens. Among TCR sequences, most were rare, though some public TCRs appeared in many donors.

Profiled with immunoSEQ multiplex PCR; TCRdb holds only in-frame clones, not every one. The repertoire holds about 73,000 clones, with over 85% as singletons. This chain links TRBV6-5 with TRBJ1-2, with D unresolved. The sample taken for sequencing was PBMCs. The sequence was obtained from a woman between 18 and 30 years old in good health and CMV-seropositive. This chain's CDR3 is CASSFRDGGYTF. The CDR3 bases are TGTGCCAGCAGTTTCCGAGATGGTGGCTACACCTTC.